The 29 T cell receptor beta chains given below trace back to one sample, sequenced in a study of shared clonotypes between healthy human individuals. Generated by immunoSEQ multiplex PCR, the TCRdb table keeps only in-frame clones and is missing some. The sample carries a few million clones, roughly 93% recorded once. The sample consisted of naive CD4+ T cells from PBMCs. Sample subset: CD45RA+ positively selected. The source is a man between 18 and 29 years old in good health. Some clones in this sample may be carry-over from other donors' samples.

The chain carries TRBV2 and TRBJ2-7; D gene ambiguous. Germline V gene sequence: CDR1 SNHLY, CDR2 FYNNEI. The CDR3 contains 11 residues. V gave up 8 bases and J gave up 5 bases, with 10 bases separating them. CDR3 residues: CASLRANEQYF. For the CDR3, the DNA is TGTGCCAGCCTCCGGGCCAACGAGCAGTACTTC.

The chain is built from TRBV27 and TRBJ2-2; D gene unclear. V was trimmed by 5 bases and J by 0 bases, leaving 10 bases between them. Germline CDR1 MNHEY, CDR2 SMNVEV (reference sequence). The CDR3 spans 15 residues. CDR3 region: CASSGRLSNTGELFF. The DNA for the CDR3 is TGTGCCAGCAGTGGACGGCTTTCGAACACCGGGGAGCTGTTTTTT.

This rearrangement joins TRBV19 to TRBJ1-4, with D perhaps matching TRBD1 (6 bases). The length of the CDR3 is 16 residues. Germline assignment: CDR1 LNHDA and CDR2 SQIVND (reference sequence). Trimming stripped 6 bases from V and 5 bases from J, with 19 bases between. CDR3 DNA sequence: TGTGCCAGTAGCGATGCCCTAGGACAGCGCAATGAAAAACTGTTTTTT. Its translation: CASSDALGQRNEKLFF. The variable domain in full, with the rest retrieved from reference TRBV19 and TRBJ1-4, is DGGITQSPKYLFRKEGQNVTLSCEQNLNHDAMYWYRQDPGQGLRLIYYSQIVNDFQKGDIAEGYSVSREKKESFPLTVTSAQKNPTAFYLCASSDALGQRNEKLFFGSGTQLSVL.

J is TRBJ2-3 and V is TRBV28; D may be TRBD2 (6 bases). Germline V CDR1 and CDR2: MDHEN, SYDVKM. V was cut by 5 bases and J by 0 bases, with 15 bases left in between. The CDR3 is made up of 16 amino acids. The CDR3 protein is CASSPWGEASTDTQYF. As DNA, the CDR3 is TGTGCCAGCAGTCCCTGGGGGGAGGCTAGCACAGATACGCAGTATTTT.

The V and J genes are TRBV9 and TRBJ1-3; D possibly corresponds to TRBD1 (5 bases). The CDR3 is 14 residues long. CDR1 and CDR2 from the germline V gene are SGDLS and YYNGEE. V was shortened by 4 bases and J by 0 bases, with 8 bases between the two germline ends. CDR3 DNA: TGTGCCAGCAGCCGACAGAGCTCTGGAAACACCATATATTTT. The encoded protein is CASSRQSSGNTIYF.

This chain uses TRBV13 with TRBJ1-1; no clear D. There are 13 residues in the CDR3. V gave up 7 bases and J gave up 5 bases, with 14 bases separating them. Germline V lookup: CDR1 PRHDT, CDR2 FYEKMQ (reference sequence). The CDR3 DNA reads TGTGCCAGCACCGGGCCCGGGTGGACTGAAGCTTTCTTT. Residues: CASTGPGWTEAFF.

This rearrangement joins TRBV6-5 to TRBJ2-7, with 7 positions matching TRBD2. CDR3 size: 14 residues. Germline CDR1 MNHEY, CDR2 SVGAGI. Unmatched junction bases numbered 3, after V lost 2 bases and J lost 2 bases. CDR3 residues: CASSYAGAPYEQYF. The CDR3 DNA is TGTGCCAGCAGTTACGCGGGAGCCCCCTACGAGCAGTACTTC.

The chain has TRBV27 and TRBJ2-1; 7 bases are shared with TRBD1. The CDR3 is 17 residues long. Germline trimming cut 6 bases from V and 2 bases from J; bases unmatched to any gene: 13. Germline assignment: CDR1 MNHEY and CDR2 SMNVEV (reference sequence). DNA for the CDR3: TGTGCCAGCAGGCCTTTCTCTGGCAGGGGGACCTACAATGAGCAGTTCTTC. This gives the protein CASRPFSGRGTYNEQFF.

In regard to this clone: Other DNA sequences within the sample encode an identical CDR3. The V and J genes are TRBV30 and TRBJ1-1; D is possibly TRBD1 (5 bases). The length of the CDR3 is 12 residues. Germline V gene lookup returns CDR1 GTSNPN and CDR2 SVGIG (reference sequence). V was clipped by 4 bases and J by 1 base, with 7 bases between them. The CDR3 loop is CAWIRGNTEAFF. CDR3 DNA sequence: TGTGCCTGGATAAGGGGGAACACTGAAGCTTTCTTT.

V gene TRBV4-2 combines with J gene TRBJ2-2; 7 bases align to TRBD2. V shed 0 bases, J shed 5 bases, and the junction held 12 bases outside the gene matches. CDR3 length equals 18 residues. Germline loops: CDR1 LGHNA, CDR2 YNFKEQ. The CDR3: CASSQDPPGGSRTGELFF. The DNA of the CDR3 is TGTGCCAGCAGCCAAGACCCCCCGGGCGGGAGTCGGACCGGGGAGCTGTTTTTT.

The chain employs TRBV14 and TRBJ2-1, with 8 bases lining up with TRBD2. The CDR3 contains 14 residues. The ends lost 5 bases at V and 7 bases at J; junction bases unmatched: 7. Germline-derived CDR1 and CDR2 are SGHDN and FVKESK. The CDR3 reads CASSLSGSRNEQFF. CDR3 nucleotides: TGTGCCAGCAGCTTAAGCGGGAGTAGAAATGAGCAGTTCTTC. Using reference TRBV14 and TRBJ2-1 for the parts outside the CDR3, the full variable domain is EAGVTQFPSHSVIEKGQTVTLRCDPISGHDNLYWYRRVMGKEIKFLLHFVKESKQDESGMPNNRFLAERTGGTYSTLKVQPAELEDSGVYFCASSLSGSRNEQFFGPGTRLTVL.

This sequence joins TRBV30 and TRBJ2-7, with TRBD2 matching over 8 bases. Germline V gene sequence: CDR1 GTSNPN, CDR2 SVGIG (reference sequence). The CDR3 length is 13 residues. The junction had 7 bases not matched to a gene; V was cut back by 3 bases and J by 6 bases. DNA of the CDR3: TGTGCCTGGAGGAAAGCGGGAGCCAGCGAGCAGTACTTC. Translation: CAWRKAGASEQYF.

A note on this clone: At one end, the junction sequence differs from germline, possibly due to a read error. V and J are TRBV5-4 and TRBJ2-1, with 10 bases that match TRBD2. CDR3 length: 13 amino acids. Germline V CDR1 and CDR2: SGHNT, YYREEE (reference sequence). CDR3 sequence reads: CASSLEASGGPIF. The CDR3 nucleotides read TGTGCCAGCAGCTTGGAGGCTAGCGGGGGTCCAATCTTC.

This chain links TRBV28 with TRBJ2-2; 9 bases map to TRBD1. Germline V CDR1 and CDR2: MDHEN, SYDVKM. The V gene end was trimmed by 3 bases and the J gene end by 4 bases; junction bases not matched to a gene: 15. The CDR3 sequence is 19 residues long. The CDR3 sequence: CASSFPRDRVSRATGELFF. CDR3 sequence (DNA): TGTGCCAGCAGTTTCCCCCGGGACAGGGTCTCCCGGGCCACCGGGGAGCTGTTTTTT.

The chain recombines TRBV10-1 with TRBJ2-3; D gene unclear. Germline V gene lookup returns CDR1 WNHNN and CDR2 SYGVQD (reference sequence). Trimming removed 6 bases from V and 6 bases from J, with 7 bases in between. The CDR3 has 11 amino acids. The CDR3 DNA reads TGCGCCAGCAGCCTGCCGGATACGCAGTATTTT. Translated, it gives CASSLPDTQYF.

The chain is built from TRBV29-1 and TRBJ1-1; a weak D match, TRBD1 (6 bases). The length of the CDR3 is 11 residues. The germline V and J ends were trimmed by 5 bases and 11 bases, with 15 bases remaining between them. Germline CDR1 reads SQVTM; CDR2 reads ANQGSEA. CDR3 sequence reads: CSVRTGRLAFF. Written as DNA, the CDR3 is TGCAGCGTTCGTACAGGGAGATTGGCTTTCTTT.

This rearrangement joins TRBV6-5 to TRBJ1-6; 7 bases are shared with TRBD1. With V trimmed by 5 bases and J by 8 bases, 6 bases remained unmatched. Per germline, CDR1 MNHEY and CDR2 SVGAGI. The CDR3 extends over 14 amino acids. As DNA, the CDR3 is TGTGCCAGCAGTCCCGGACAGGACGATTCACCCCTCCACTTT. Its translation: CASSPGQDDSPLHF.

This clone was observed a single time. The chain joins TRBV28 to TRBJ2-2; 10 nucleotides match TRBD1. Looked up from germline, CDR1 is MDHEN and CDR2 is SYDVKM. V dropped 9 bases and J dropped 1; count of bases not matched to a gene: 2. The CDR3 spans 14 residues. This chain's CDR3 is CASRTGGNTGELFF. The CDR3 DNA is TGTGCCAGTAGGACAGGGGGGAACACCGGGGAGCTGTTTTTT.

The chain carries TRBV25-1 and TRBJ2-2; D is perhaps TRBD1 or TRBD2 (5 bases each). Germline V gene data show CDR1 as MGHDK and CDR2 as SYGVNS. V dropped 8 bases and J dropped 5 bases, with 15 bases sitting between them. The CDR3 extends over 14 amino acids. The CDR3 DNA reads TGTGCCAGCGTAGAGAGGGGCACAACCGGGGAGCTGTTTTTT. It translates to CASVERGTTGELFF.

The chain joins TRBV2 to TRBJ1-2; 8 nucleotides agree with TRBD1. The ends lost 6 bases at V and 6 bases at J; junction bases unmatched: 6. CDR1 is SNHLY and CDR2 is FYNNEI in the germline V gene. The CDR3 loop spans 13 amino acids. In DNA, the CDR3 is TGTGCCAGCAGCCCCGACAGGGGTGATGGCTACACCTTC. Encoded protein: CASSPDRGDGYTF.

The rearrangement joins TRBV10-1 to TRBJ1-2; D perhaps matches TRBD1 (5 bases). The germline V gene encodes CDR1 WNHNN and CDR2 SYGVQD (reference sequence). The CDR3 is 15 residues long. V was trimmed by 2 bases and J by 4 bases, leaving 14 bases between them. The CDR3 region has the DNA TGCGCCAGCAGTGAGACGGGACGACCTCTCTATGGCTACACCTTC. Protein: CASSETGRPLYGYTF.

The CDR3 sequence is CASSESLSGSYNEQFF. CDR3 sequence (DNA): TGTGCCAGCAGTGAATCACTTAGCGGCTCTTACAATGAGCAGTTCTTC. The chain is built from TRBV6-1 and TRBJ2-1; possible D gene TRBD2, 6 bases. Germline assignment: CDR1 MNHNS and CDR2 SASEGT. The CDR3 is 16 residues long. The ends were cut back, 2 bases at V and 4 bases at J, with 15 bases in the middle.

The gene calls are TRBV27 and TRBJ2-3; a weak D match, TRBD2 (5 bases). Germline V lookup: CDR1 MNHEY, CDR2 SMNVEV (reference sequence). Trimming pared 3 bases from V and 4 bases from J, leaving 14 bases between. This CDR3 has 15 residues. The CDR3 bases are TGTGCCAGCAGTTTCACTAGGGAGTGGGCAGATACGCAGTATTTT. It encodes CASSFTREWADTQYF.

The CDR3 coding sequence is TGTGCCTGGAGCCTACTAGGGGCCGGGGGCAATCAGCCCCAGCATTTT. Translated: CAWSLLGAGGNQPQHF. V is TRBV30 and J is TRBJ1-5; TRBD1 is a possible D gene (5 bases). V gave up 3 bases and J gave up 2 bases, with 17 bases separating them. CDR3 length: 16 residues. Germline V gives CDR1 GTSNPN, CDR2 SVGIG (reference sequence).

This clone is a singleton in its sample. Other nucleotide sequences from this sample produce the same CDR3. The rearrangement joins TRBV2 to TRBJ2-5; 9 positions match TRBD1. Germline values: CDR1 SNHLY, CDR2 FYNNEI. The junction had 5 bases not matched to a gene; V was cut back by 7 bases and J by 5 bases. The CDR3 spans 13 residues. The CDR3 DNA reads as TGTGCCAGCACGGGACAGGGAAGGGAGACCCAGTACTTC. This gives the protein CASTGQGRETQYF.

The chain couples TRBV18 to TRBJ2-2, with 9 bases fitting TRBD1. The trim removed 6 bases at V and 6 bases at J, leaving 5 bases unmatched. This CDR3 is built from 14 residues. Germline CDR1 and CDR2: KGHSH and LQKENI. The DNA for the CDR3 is TGTGCCAGCTCCCCGGGACAGGGCGCCGGGGAGCTGTTTTTT. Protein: CASSPGQGAGELFF.

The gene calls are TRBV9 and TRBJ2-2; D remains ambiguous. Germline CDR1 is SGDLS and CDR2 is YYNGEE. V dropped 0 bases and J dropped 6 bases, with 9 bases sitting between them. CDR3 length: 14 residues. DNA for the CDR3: TGTGCCAGCAGCGTAGCTACGTTTGCCGGGGAGCTGTTTTTT. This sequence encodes CASSVATFAGELFF.

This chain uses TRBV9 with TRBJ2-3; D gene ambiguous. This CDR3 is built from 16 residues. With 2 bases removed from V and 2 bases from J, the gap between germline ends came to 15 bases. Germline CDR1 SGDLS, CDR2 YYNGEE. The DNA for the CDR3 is TGTGCCAGCAGCGTCACCGGGCCAAGCCACACAGATACGCAGTATTTT. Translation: CASSVTGPSHTDTQYF.

The CDR3 loop reads CASSLFTGRSGYNEQFF. The DNA of the CDR3 is TGTGCCAGCAGCTTGTTTACTGGGCGTTCGGGGTACAATGAGCAGTTCTTC. The chain links TRBV5-6 to TRBJ2-1; tentatively, D is TRBD2 (5 bases). The CDR3 is 17 amino acids. Germline CDR1 reads SGHDT; CDR2 reads YYEEEE. The V and J ends lost 1 base and 4 bases respectively, with 18 bases between them.